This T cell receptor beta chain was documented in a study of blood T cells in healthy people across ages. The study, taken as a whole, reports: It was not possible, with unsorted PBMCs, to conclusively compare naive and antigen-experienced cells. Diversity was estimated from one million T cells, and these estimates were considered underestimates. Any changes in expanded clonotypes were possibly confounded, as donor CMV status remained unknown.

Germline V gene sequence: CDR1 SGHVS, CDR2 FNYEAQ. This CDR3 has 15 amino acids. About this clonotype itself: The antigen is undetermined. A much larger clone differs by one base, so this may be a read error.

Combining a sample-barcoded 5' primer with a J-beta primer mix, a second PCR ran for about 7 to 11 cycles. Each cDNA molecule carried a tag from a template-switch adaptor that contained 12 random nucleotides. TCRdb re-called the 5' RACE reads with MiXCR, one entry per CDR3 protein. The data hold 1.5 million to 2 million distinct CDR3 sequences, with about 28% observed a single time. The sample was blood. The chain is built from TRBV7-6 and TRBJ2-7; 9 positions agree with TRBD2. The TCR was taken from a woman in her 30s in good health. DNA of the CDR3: TGTACCAGCAGCTTAGGAATAGCGGGAGTAGACGAGCAGTACTTC. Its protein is CTSSLGIAGVDEQYF. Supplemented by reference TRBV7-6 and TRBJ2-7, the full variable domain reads GAGVSQSPRYKVTKRGQDVALRCDPISGHVSLYWYRQALGQGPEFLTYFNYEAQQDKSGLPNDRFSAERPEGSISTLTIQRTEQRDSAMYRCTSSLGIAGVDEQYFGPGTRLTVT.